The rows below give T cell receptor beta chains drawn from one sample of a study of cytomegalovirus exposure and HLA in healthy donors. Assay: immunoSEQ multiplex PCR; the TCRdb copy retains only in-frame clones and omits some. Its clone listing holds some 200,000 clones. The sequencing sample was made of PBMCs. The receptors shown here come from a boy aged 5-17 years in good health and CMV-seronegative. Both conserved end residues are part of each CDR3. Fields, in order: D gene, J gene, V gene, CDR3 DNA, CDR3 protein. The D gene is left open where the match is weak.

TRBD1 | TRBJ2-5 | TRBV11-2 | TGTGCCAGCAGCTCCTTAGTAAGACAGGGTCCAGGGGAGACCCAGTACTTC | CASSSLVRQGPGETQYF
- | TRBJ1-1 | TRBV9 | TGTGCCAGCAGCCCCACGGCGGGGTCGGGTGAAGCTTTCTTT | CASSPTAGSGEAFF
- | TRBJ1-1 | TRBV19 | TGTGCCAGTAGTTGGAGCAGTTTGAACACTGAAGCTTTCTTT | CASSWSSLNTEAFF
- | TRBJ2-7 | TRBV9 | TGTGCCAGCAGCCAGGAGGCTACCGAGCAGTACTTC | CASSQEATEQYF
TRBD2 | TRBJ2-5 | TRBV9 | TGTGCCAGCAGCCCACGTGGAGCGGGGGTACAAGAGACCCAGTACTTC | CASSPRGAGVQETQYF
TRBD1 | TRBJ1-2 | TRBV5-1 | TGCGCCAGCAGCTCTGGGACAGCCAACCTCTATGGCTACACCTTC | CASSSGTANLYGYTF
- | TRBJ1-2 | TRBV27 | TGTGCCAGCAGACAAACCCCCTCGGGACACTTTAACTATGGCTACACCTTC | CASRQTPSGHFNYGYTF
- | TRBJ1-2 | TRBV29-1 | TGCAGCGTTGTGGCGGTCTATGGCTACACCTTC | CSVVAVYGYTF
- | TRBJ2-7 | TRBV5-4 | TGTGCCAGCAGCTTGTCTCCCAGCTACGAGCAGTACTTC | CASSLSPSYEQYF
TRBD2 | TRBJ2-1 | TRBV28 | TGTGCCAGCAGGCCCACGGGACTAGCTGGCAATGAGCAGTTCTTC | CASRPTGLAGNEQFF
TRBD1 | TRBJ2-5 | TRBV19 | TGTGCCAGTAGTCGGGACAGGGGGTACCAAGAGACCCAGTACTTC | CASSRDRGYQETQYF
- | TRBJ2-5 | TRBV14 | TGTGCCAGCAGCCAGCTATCTGGTGAAGAGACCCAGTACTTC | CASSQLSGEETQYF
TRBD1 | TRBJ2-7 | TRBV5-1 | TGCGCCAGCAGCTTGCGGCCTGGGGGACAGTACGAGCAGTACTTC | CASSLRPGGQYEQYF
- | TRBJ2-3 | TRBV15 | TGTGCCACCAGCAGAGAAGGACGCGGGTGGAGCACAGATACGCAGTATTTT | CATSREGRGWSTDTQYF
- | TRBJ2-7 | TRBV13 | TGTGCCAGCAGCGTGCACTCCGGGATCCCTTTCCTTCAGTACTTC | CASSVHSGIPFLQYF
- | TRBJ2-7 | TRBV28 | TGTGCCAGCAGTCCAACAGGGTCGGGCTACGAGCAGTACTTC | CASSPTGSGYEQYF
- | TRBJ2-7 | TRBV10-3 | TGTGCCATCAGTGAGATCTCTACAGCCTCCTACGAGCAGTACTTC | CAISEISTASYEQYF
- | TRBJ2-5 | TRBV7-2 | TGTGCCAGCAGCTCGGGACTTACCCAAGAGACCCAGTACTTC | CASSSGLTQETQYF
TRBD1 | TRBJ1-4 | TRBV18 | TGTGCCAGCTCATCGGACAGGTGGATTGAAAAACTGTTTTTT | CASSSDRWIEKLFF
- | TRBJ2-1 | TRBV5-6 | TGTGCCAGCAGCTTCCTGGACAGTAATTACAATGAGCAGTTCTTC | CASSFLDSNYNEQFF
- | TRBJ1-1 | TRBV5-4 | TGTGCCAGCAGCTTGACCACTGAAGCCTTCTTT | CASSLTTEAFF
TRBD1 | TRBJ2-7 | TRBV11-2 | TGTGCCAGCAGGGGGACAGGGAGCGTGTACGAGCAGTACTTC | CASRGTGSVYEQYF
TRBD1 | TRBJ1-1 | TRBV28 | TGTGCCAGCAGTCTAGCCGACAGGGGAACTTTCTTT | CASSLADRGTFF
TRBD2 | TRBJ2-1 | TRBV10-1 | TGCGCCAGCAGTGAGGGACTAGCGGGGTCTGAGCAGTTCTTC | CASSEGLAGSEQFF
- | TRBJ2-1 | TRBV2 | TGTGCCAGCCAGGAGGGCACAGGGGCGCTTCATGAGCAGTTCTTC | CASQEGTGALHEQFF
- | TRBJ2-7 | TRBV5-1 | TGCGCCAGCAGCCAATTCGAGCGTATCTCCTACGAGCAGTACTTC | CASSQFERISYEQYF
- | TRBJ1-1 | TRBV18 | TGTGCCAGCTCACAACTATCCACTGAAGCTTTCTTT | CASSQLSTEAFF
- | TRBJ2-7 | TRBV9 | TGTGCCAGCAGCCCCCGTGGCCAGTCCTACGAGCAGTACTTC | CASSPRGQSYEQYF
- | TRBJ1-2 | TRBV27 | TGTGCCAGCAGTGTTGAGGCCAACTATGGCTACACCTTC | CASSVEANYGYTF
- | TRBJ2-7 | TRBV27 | TGTGCCAGCAGTTTGGGCAGGTCCAACTACGAGCAGTACTTC | CASSLGRSNYEQYF
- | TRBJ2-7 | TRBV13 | TGTGCCACCGCCGGGGCAGGGGAAGCTGGGGAGCAGTACTTC | CATAGAGEAGEQYF
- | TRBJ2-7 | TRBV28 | TGTGCCAGCACCCGGGGATATGACGAGCAGTACTTC | CASTRGYDEQYF
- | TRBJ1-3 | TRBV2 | TGTGCCAGCAGTACCCAGGCCCTGACCTTCTCTGGAAACACCATATATTTT | CASSTQALTFSGNTIYF
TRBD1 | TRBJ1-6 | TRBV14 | TGTGCCAGCAGCCTACTGGACAGGGCCAATTCACCCCTCCACTTT | CASSLLDRANSPLHF
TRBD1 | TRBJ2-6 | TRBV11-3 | TGTGCCAGCAGCTTGACAGGGGATGCTGGGGCCAACGTCCTGACTTTC | CASSLTGDAGANVLTF
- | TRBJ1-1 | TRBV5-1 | TGCGCCAGCAGCGAAAATGACAGAATGAACACTGAAGCTTTCTTT | CASSENDRMNTEAFF
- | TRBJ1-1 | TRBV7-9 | TGTGCCAGCAGCCCCGGGGTGGGAATGAACACTGAAGCTTTCTTT | CASSPGVGMNTEAFF
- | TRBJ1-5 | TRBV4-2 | TGTGCCAGCAGCCAAGATGGGAGTTCCGGCAATCAGCCCCAGCATTTT | CASSQDGSSGNQPQHF
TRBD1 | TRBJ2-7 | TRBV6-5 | TGTGCCAGCAGTCCCCAGGGACAGGGGCACAGTCGGTACTTC | CASSPQGQGHSRYF
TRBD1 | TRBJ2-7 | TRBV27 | TGTGCCAGGCCTGACAGGGATAGTGTTTACGAGCAGTACTTC | CARPDRDSVYEQYF
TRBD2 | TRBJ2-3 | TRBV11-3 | TGTGCCAGCAGCGAGGGGACTAGCGGGGGACCCACAGATACGCAGTATTTT | CASSEGTSGGPTDTQYF
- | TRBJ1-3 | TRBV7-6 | TGTGCCAGCAGGCGAGTCGATGGTCCTGGAAACACCATATATTTT | CASRRVDGPGNTIYF
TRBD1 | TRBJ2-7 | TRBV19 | TGTGCCAGTAGTATAAAGACAGGGTACCACGAGCAGTACTTC | CASSIKTGYHEQYF
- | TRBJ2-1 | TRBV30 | TGTGCCTGGAGTGTACGGGTACGGGGGGCCCCCCATGAGCAGTTCTTC | CAWSVRVRGAPHEQFF
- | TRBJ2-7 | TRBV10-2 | TGCGCCAGCAGTGAGGCAGGGGACAACGAGCAGTACTTC | CASSEAGDNEQYF
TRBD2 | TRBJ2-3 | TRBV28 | TGTGCCAGCAGTTCCTCACTAGCGGGGGGGCTAGCTGTAGCAGATACGCAGTATTTT | CASSSSLAGGLAVADTQYF
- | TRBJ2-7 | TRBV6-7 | TGTGCCAGCAGTTACTATAACTCCCGGGGACTGGGTTACGAGCAGTACTTC | CASSYYNSRGLGYEQYF